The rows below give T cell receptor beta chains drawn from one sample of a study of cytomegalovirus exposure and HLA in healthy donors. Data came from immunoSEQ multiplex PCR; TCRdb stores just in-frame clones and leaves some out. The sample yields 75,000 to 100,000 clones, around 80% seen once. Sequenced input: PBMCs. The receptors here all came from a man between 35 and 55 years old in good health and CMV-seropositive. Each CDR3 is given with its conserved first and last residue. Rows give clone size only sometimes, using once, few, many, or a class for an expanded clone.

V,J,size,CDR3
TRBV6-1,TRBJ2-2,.,CASSERVGARGHTGELFF
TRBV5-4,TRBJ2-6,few,CASSAQRSGANVLTF
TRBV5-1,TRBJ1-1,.,CASSREGASGTEAFF
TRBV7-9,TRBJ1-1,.,CASSFNAEAFF
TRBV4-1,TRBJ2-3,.,CASSQVLRGDTQYF
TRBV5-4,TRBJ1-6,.,CASSSRDRGPPLHF
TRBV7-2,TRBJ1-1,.,CASSLGLMEAFF
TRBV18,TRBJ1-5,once,CASSPSDQPQHF
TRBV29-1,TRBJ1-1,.,CSVAMDRLNTEAFF
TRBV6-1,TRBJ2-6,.,CASSGHRVANSGANGLTF
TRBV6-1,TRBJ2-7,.,CASRRGTGDTYEQYF
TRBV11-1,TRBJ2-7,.,CASSSWTSGVYEQYF
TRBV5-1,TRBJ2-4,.,CASSPNGRVLAKNIQYF
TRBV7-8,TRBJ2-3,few,CASSLASGRAADTQYF
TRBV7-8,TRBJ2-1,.,CASSLWEGSYNEQFF
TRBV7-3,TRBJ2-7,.,CASSRDTSSYEQYF
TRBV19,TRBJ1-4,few,CASSSPGQDFKTLFF
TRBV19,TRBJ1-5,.,CATDNQPQHF
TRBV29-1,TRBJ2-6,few,CSVLELRPSGANVLTF
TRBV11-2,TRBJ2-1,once,CASSLAGGRNEQFF
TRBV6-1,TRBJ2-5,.,CASTPTGETQYF
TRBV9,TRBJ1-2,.,CASNRGQTYGYTF
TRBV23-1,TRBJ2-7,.,CASRTGVAGPYEQYF
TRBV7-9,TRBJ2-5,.,CASSLGTSGHQETQYF
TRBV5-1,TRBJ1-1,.,CASSLAGGNTEAFF
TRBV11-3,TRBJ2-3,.,CASSNTGTRIDTQYF
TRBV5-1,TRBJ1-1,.,CASTAGNPNTEAFF
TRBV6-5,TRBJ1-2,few,CASSYQAGALYGYTF
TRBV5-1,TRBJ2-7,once,CASSLTGTGDEQYF
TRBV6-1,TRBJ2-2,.,CASPQINTGELFF
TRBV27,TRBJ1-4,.,CASSPFRGLQEKLFF
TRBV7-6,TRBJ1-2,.,CASSLGGGSYGYTF
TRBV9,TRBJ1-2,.,CASSGLNYGYTF
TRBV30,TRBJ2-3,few,CAWSVRTDTQYF
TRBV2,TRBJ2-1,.,CASSPGTLTYNEQFF
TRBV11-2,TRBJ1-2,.,CASSTQTGGRGGYTF
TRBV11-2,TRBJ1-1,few,CASSLTDRGTEAFF
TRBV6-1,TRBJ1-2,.,CASSSQSGIAYGYTF
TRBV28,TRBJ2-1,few,CASSPPGTSGSIEQFF
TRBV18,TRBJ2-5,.,CASSRLAGTEETQYF
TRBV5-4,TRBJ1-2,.,CASSEGQGYGYTF
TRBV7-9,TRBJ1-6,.,CASSEQGPASPLHF
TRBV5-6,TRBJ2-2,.,CASSRRRGVGELFF
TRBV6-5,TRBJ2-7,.,CASSGVLQSGEQYF
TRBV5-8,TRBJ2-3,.,CASSLGGSSTDTQYF
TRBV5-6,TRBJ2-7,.,CASSWTGSYEQYF
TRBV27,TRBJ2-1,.,CASRILAGGSEQFF
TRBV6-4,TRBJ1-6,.,CASRGTGNSPLHF
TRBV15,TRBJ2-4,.,CATSGQSAKNIQYF
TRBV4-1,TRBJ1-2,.,CASSQGDRANYGYTF
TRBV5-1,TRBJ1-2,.,CASSLGQEDYGYTF
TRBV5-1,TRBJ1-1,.,CASSPRGGGNTEAFF
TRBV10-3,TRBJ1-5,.,CAISELGRDQPQHF
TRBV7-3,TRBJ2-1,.,CASSQDRGSYNEQFF
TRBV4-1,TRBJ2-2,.,CASSLELAGGPRTGELFF